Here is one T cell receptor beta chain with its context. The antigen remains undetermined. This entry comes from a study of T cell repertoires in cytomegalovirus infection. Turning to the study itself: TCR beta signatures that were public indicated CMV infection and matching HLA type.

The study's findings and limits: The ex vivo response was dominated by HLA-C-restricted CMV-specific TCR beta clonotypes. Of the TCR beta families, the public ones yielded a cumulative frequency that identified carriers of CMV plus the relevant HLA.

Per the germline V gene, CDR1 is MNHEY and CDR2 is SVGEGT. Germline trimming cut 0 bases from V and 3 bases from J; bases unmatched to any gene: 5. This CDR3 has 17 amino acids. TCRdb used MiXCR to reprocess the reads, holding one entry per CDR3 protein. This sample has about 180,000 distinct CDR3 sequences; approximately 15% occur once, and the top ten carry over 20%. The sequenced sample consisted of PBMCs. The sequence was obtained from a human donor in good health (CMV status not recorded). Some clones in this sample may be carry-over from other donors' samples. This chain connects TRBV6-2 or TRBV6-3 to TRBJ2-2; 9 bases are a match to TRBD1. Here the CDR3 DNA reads TGTGCCAGCAGTTACTCGAAGGGACAGGGATACACCGGGGAGCTGTTTTTT. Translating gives CASSYSKGQGYTGELFF.